The table lists the clone carrying this T cell receptor (beta chain) with a few counts. Only in-frame clones appear in the TCRdb table, and some are missing; sequencing was by immunoSEQ multiplex PCR. The sample records about 81,000 clones, about four fifths being singletons. The sample is drawn from a study of blood T cell repertoires in COVID-19. At the level of the study: COVID-19 samples collected from the United States, Italy and Spain covered acute and convalescent phases. Sources were T cells, B-cell-depleted T cells, or PBMCs; the material itself was cDNA or gDNA.

CDR3 length equals 14 residues. V usage is TRBV21-1 and J usage is TRBJ1-4. TRBV21-1 is a pseudogene locus. Material: peripheral blood. This clonotype was obtained from a human donor in a cohort sampled during active COVID-19. CDR3 amino acids: CASRAGRTNEKLFF. CDR3 DNA sequence: TGTGCCAGCAGGGCCGGGAGAACTAATGAAAAACTGTTTTTT.